This T cell receptor (beta chain) was sequenced in a study of blood T cells in healthy people across ages. Through a sample-barcoded 5' primer and a J-beta primer mix, a second PCR was run for roughly 7 to 11 cycles. TCRdb fed the 5' RACE reads into MiXCR, producing one record per CDR3 protein. The data show about 1.6 million distinct CDR3 sequences, with roughly 32% seen just once and approximately 10% held by the top ten. To note about this clonotype: Sequence at one end of the junction differs from germline and may be a read error.

This CDR3 contains 14 residues. Germline-derived CDR1 and CDR2 are SGHRS and YFSETQ. The sample consisted of blood. The rearrangement uses TRBV5-1 and TRBJ2-1, with TRBD2 matching 12 bases. The receptor comes from a woman in her thirties in good health. CDR3 residues: CVSSTSGGYNEQFF. As DNA, the CDR3 is TGCGTCAGCAGTACTAGCGGGGGGTACAATGAGCAGTTCTTC.